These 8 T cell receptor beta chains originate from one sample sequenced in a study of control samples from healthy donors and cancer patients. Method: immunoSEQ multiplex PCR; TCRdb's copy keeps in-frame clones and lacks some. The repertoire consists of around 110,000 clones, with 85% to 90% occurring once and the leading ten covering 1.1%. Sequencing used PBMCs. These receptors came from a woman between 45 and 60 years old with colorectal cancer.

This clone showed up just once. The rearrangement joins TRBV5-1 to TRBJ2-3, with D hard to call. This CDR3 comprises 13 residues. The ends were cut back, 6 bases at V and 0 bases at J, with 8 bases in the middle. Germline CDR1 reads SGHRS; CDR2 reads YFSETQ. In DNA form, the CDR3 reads TGCGCCAGCACCATCCCTAGCACAGATACGCAGTATTTT. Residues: CASTIPSTDTQYF. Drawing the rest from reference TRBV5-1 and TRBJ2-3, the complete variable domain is KAGVTQTPRYLIKTRGQQVTLSCSPISGHRSVSWYQQTPGQGLQFLFEYFSETQRNKGNFPGRFSGRQFSNSRSEMNVSTLELGDSALYLCASTIPSTDTQYFGPGTRLTVL.

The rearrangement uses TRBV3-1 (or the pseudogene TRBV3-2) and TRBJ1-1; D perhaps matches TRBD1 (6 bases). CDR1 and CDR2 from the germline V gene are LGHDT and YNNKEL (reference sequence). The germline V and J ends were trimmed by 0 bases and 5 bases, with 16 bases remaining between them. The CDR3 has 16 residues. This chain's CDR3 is CASSQDFARRGTEAFF. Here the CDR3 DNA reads TGTGCCAGCAGCCAAGACTTTGCGAGGAGGGGGACTGAAGCTTTCTTT.

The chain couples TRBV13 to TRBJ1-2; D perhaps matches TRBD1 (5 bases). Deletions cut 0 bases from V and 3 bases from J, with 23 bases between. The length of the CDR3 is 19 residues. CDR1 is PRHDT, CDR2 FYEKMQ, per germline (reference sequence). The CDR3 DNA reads TGTGCCAGCAGCTTAGGCCTAAGATTCGGGGACGGGGCGGACTATGGCTACACCTTC. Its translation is CASSLGLRFGDGADYGYTF.

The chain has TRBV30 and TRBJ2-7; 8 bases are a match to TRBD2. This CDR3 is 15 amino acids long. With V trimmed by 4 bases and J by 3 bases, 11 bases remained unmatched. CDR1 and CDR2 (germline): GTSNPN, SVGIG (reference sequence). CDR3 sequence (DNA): TGTGCCTGGACTAACGGGCTAGCGGGTAACTACGAGCAGTACTTC. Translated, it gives CAWTNGLAGNYEQYF.

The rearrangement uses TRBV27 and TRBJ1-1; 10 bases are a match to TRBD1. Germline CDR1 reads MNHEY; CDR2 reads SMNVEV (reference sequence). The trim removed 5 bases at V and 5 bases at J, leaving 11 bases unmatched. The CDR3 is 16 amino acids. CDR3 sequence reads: CASSKSPTGGLTEAFF. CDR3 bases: TGTGCCAGCAGTAAATCCCCGACAGGGGGCTTAACTGAAGCTTTCTTT.

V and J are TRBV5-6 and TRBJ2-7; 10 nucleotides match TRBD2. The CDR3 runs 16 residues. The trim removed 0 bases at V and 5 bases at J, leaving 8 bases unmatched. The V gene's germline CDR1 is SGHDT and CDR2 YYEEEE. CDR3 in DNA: TGTGCCAGCAGCTTGGTATTGTCTAGCGGGAGTCACGAGCAGTACTTC. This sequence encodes CASSLVLSSGSHEQYF.

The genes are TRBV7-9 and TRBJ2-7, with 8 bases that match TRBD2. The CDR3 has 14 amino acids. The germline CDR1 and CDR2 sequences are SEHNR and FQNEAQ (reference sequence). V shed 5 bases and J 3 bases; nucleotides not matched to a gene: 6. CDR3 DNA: TGTGCCAGCAGCCCCGCGGGGGGCTTCTACGAGCAGTACTTC. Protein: CASSPAGGFYEQYF.

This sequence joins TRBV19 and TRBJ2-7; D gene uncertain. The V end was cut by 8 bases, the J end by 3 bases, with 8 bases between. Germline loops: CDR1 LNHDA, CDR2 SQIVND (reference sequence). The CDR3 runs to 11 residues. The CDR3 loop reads CASDSGYEQYF. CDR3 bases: TGTGCCAGTGATTCAGGCTACGAGCAGTACTTC.